This T cell receptor beta chain was observed in a study of CD8 T cells in Susac syndrome. Roughly 0.5 to 1 ug RNA was reverse transcribed with random hexamers. TCRdb ran MiXCR on the immunoSEQ multiplex PCR reads and lists one entry per CDR3 protein. The sample shows some 120,000 distinct CDR3 sequences, around 91% of them seen only once. On this clonotype itself: Its antigen remains unidentified.

Study-level results: TCR sequencing and HLA analysis covered a relatively small number of individuals.

Negative isolation yielded the CD8+ and CD4+ T cells, while FACS enriched the TEMRA cells. The TCR was taken from a human donor with multiple sclerosis. Material for sequencing was CD8+ T cells from PBMCs.

The CDR3: CASSVLAGVQETQYF. The DNA of the CDR3 is TGTGCCAGCAGTGTACTAGCGGGAGTCCAAGAGACCCAGTACTTC. J is TRBJ2-5 and V is TRBV6-5; 11 bases map to TRBD2. After removal of 5 bases from V and 1 base from J, the junction contained 3 bases not matched to a gene. Germline V gene data show CDR1 as MNHEY and CDR2 as SVGAGI. The CDR3 runs to 15 residues.